Listed below are T cell receptor beta chains from one sample, sequenced in a study of Tregs in tolerant kidney transplant recipients. The table came from immunoSEQ multiplex PCR; TCRdb's copy has only in-frame clones and leaves some out. This sample has roughly 69,000 clones; roughly nine tenths occur once, and the top ten carry approximately 0.4%. Sequenced here: CD4+ T cells from blood, sampled before the transplant. Every receptor here comes from a human donor who received a combined kidney and bone marrow transplant. Both conserved end residues are part of each CDR3. D genes are given only for firm matches. Clone size is given for some rows only: seen once, a few or many times, or a class if the clone is expanded.

V	D	size	J	CDR3	DNA
TRBV5-1	NA	NA	TRBJ2-3	CASSLPPVTDTQYF	TGCGCCAGCAGCTTGCCTCCAGTCACAGATACGCAGTATTTT
TRBV18	TRBD2	NA	TRBJ2-7	CASSPPLAGVRSPYEQYF	TGTGCCAGCTCACCCCCACTAGCGGGAGTCCGGTCCCCCTACGAGCAGTACTTC
TRBV29-1	NA	NA	TRBJ2-3	CSVGRTQKHTDTQYF	TGCAGCGTTGGAAGAACACAAAAACACACAGATACGCAGTATTTT
TRBV11-2	NA	NA	TRBJ2-7	CASSLSVLSHEQYF	TGTGCCAGCAGCTTATCGGTTCTTTCCCACGAGCAGTACTTC
TRBV28	NA	NA	TRBJ2-5	CASSLSIPGSSPYF	TGTGCCAGCAGTTTATCTATTCCAGGGTCCAGTCCGTACTTC
TRBV28	NA	NA	TRBJ1-2	CASTRDTNYGYTF	TGTGCCAGCACCCGGGACACTAACTATGGCTACACCTTC
TRBV10-3	NA	NA	TRBJ1-2	CAISESGDYGYTF	TGTGCCATCAGTGAGTCCGGGGACTATGGCTACACCTTC
TRBV2	TRBD1	NA	TRBJ2-7	CASGGTGRGSRGGEQYF	TGTGCCAGCGGGGGGACAGGGCGGGGGAGCCGTGGGGGCGAGCAGTACTTC
TRBV5-1	TRBD1	once	TRBJ1-2	CASSLVYRGRGGYTF	TGCGCCAGCAGCTTGGTCTACAGGGGGCGAGGTGGCTACACCTTC
TRBV4-1	NA	NA	TRBJ2-1	CASSQDPAGMFQFF	TGCGCCAGCAGCCAAGATCCGGCGGGGATGTTCCAGTTCTTC
TRBV28	TRBD1	NA	TRBJ1-4	CASSLPQGAGEKLFF	TGTGCCAGCAGTTTACCCCAGGGGGCCGGAGAAAAACTGTTTTTT
TRBV6-5	TRBD1	NA	TRBJ1-1	CASSYSIGGAKEAFF	TGTGCCAGCAGTTACTCGATAGGGGGCGCTAAGGAAGCTTTCTTT
TRBV7-9	NA	NA	TRBJ1-2	CASSYPGYGYTF	TGTGCCAGCAGCTATCCGGGCTATGGCTACACCTTC
TRBV28	TRBD1	once	TRBJ1-2	CASSLRQGPGGYGYTF	TGTGCCAGCAGTCTACGACAGGGGCCGGGAGGCTATGGCTACACCTTC
TRBV7-9	TRBD1	NA	TRBJ2-7	CASSPRQGGYEQYF	TGTGCCAGCAGCCCCCGACAGGGGGGCTACGAGCAGTACTTC
TRBV6-6	TRBD2	NA	TRBJ2-5	CASSSGLAAETQYF	TGTGCCAGCAGCTCCGGACTAGCGGCGGAGACCCAGTACTTC
TRBV7-3	NA	NA	TRBJ1-1	CASSLQGLNTEAFF	TGTGCCAGCAGCTTACAGGGGTTGAACACTGAAGCTTTCTTT
TRBV18	NA	once	TRBJ1-2	CASSPDSGVLNYGYTF	TGTGCCAGCTCACCGGACTCAGGGGTTCTTAACTATGGCTACACCTTC
TRBV21-1	NA	NA	TRBJ2-7	CASSKVNPTYEQYF	TGTGCCAGCAGCAAAGTAAACCCTACCTACGAGCAGTACTTC
TRBV11-2	NA	NA	TRBJ1-2	CASTSLRSDYGYTF	TGTGCCAGCACCAGCTTGAGGTCTGACTATGGCTACACCTTC
TRBV5-1	NA	NA	TRBJ2-1	CASSRGHNEQFF	TGCGCCAGCAGCCGCGGACATAATGAGCAGTTCTTC
TRBV19	NA	once	TRBJ2-1	CASSIINEQFF	TGTGCCAGTAGTATTATCAATGAGCAGTTCTTC
TRBV27	TRBD1	NA	TRBJ2-3	CASNSRDRATTDTQYF	TGTGCCAGCAATTCCCGGGACAGGGCGACCACAGATACGCAGTATTTT
TRBV13	NA	NA	TRBJ2-7	CASSLVAAKHYEQYF	TGTGCCAGCAGCTTAGTAGCGGCAAAACACTACGAGCAGTACTTC
TRBV4-3	TRBD1	NA	TRBJ1-1	CASSQVQGGTEAFF	TGCGCCAGCAGCCAAGTACAGGGGGGCACTGAAGCTTTCTTT
TRBV5-1	NA	NA	TRBJ1-1	CASSLAATVNTEAFF	TGCGCCAGCAGCTTGGCCGCGACAGTGAACACTGAAGCTTTCTTT
TRBV27	NA	NA	TRBJ1-4	CASSYPPYEKLFF	TGTGCCAGCAGTTATCCCCCCTATGAAAAACTGTTTTTT
TRBV27	NA	NA	TRBJ2-7	CASSSQRSFGTGLYEQYF	TGTGCCAGCAGCTCCCAACGCTCCTTCGGGACGGGACTCTACGAGCAGTACTTC
TRBV7-2	TRBD2	once	TRBJ2-5	CASSQSSGSGETQYF	TGTGCCAGCAGCCAGTCTAGCGGGAGCGGAGAGACCCAGTACTTC
TRBV7-2	TRBD1	NA	TRBJ1-4	CASSPDRGNEKLFF	TGTGCCAGCAGCCCAGACAGGGGAAATGAAAAACTGTTTTTT
TRBV2	NA	NA	TRBJ2-1	CASSVHRVYEQFF	TGTGCCAGCAGTGTCCACAGGGTTTATGAGCAGTTCTTC
TRBV7-3	TRBD2	NA	TRBJ2-1	CASSLGQGSGGLNEQFF	TGTGCCAGCAGCTTAGGCCAGGGTAGCGGGGGCCTTAATGAGCAGTTCTTC
TRBV27	TRBD1	NA	TRBJ1-5	CASRTTTGWDQPQHF	TGTGCCAGCCGAACCACGACAGGGTGGGATCAGCCCCAGCATTTT
TRBV29-1	NA	NA	TRBJ2-7	CSVLTAFEQYF	TGCAGCGTTTTGACAGCTTTCGAGCAGTACTTC
TRBV7-3	NA	few	TRBJ2-1	CASSSEGSYNEQFF	TGTGCCAGCAGCTCGGAGGGCTCTTACAATGAGCAGTTCTTC
TRBV5-6	NA	few	TRBJ2-7	CASSLYGVAGEQYF	TGTGCCAGCAGCTTGTACGGGGTGGCGGGGGAGCAGTACTTC
TRBV5-1	NA	NA	TRBJ1-1	CASSLEQNPTEAFF	TGCGCCAGCAGCTTGGAACAGAACCCCACTGAAGCTTTCTTT
TRBV5-1	TRBD2	NA	TRBJ2-1	CASSLGLAEYNEQFF	TGCGCCAGCAGCTTGGGACTAGCGGAATACAATGAGCAGTTCTTC
TRBV7-2	TRBD1	few	TRBJ1-1	CASSPQGMNTEAFF	TGTGCCAGCAGCCCACAGGGGATGAACACTGAAGCTTTCTTT
TRBV29-1	TRBD2	NA	TRBJ2-7	CSVGAGYEQYF	TGCAGCGTTGGAGCGGGATACGAGCAGTACTTC
TRBV19	NA	NA	TRBJ1-2	CASRATDSNYGYTF	TGTGCCAGTAGAGCGACAGATTCTAACTATGGCTACACCTTC
TRBV7-2	NA	NA	TRBJ2-4	CASSLLAGTKNIQYF	TGTGCCAGCAGCTTATTGGCGGGAACCAAAAACATTCAGTACTTC
TRBV2	NA	NA	TRBJ2-3	CASITERTDTQYF	TGTGCCAGCATTACGGAGAGGACAGATACGCAGTATTTT
TRBV20-1	NA	NA	TRBJ1-1	CSAEGVTEAFF	TGCAGTGCGGAAGGGGTGACTGAAGCTTTCTTT
TRBV7-2	NA	NA	TRBJ2-1	CASSLDGRKNEQFF	TGTGCCAGCAGCTTAGACGGGAGAAAGAATGAGCAGTTCTTC
TRBV4-3	TRBD1	NA	TRBJ1-2	CASSQYRGNYGYTF	TGCGCCAGCAGCCAATACAGGGGGAACTATGGCTACACCTTC
TRBV5-1	TRBD1	NA	TRBJ2-1	CASSPGQGVGYNEQFF	TGCGCCAGCAGCCCCGGACAGGGGGTAGGTTACAATGAGCAGTTCTTC
TRBV18	NA	once	TRBJ2-2	CASSLTGVRTGELFF	TGTGCCAGCTCACTGACGGGAGTTAGGACCGGGGAGCTGTTTTTT
TRBV5-4	TRBD2	once	TRBJ2-7	CASSSGLAEGGYEQYF	TGTGCCAGCAGCTCTGGACTAGCGGAGGGGGGTTACGAGCAGTACTTC
TRBV7-9	TRBD1	NA	TRBJ2-2	CASVRNRGRGTGELFF	TGTGCCAGCGTCCGCAACAGGGGAAGAGGCACCGGGGAGCTGTTTTTT
TRBV9	TRBD1	NA	TRBJ1-4	CASSASTGGDEKLFF	TGTGCCAGCAGCGCCTCGACAGGGGGGGATGAAAAACTGTTTTTT
TRBV27	TRBD2	NA	TRBJ2-1	CASSLIRTSGSYNEQFF	TGTGCCAGCAGTTTAATACGGACTAGCGGGAGTTACAATGAGCAGTTCTTC
TRBV27	TRBD1	NA	TRBJ1-2	CASSTGQGSDAYTF	TGTGCCAGCAGTACCGGACAGGGGAGTGACGCCTACACCTTC
TRBV28	NA	NA	TRBJ2-7	CASSYQGYEQYF	TGTGCCAGCAGTTACCAGGGTTACGAGCAGTACTTC
TRBV15	TRBD1	once	TRBJ1-4	CATRTSGGREKLFF	TGTGCCACCAGGACCTCAGGGGGCCGGGAAAAACTGTTTTTT
TRBV2	NA	NA	TRBJ2-2	CASSEGNTGELFF	TGTGCCAGCAGTGAGGGCAACACCGGGGAGCTGTTTTTT
TRBV18	NA	NA	TRBJ2-7	CASSSQVSGVYEQYF	TGTGCCAGCTCATCACAAGTCTCAGGGGTCTACGAGCAGTACTTC